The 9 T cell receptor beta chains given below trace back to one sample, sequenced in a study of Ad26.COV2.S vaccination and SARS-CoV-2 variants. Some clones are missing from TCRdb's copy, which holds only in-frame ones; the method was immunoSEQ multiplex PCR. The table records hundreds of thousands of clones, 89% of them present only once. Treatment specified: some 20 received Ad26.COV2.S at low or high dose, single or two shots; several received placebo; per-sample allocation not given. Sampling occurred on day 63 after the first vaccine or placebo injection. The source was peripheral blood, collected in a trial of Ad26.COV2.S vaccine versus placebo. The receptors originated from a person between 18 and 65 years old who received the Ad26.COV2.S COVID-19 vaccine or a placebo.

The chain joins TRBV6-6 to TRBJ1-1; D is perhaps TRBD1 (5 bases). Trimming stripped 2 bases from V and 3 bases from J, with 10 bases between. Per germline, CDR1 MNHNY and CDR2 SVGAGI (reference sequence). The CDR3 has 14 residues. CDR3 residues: CASSYRGRDTEAFF. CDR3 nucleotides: TGTGCCAGCAGTTACAGGGGAAGAGACACTGAAGCTTTCTTT.

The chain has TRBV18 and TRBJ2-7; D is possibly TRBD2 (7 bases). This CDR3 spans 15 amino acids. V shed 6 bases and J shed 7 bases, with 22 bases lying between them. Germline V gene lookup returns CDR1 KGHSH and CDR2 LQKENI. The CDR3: CASSGGTPGSGEQYF. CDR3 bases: TGTGCCAGCTCGGGAGGGACACCCGGAAGTGGGGAGCAGTACTTC.

The CDR3 sequence is CAISANGRDNEQFF. As DNA, the CDR3 is TGTGCCATCAGCGCCAACGGGAGAGACAATGAGCAGTTCTTC. The J gene is TRBJ2-1, the V gene TRBV10-3; D is perhaps TRBD2 (6 bases). Germline V gene sequence: CDR1 ENHRY, CDR2 SYGVKD. Deletions cut 6 bases from V and 5 bases from J, with 14 bases between. The CDR3 is 14 residues long.

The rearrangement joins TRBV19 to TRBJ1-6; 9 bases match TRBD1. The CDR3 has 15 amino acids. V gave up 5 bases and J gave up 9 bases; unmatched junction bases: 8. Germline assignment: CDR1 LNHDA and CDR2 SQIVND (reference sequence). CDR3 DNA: TGTGCCAGTAGTCTTGGGACAGGGCACCGTTCACCCCTCCACTTT. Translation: CASSLGTGHRSPLHF.

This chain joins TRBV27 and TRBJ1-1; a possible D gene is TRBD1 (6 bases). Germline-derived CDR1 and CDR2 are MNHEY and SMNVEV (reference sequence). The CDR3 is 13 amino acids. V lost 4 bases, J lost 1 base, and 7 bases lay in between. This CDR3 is CASSYRENTEAFF. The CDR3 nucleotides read TGTGCCAGCAGTTACAGGGAGAACACTGAAGCTTTCTTT.

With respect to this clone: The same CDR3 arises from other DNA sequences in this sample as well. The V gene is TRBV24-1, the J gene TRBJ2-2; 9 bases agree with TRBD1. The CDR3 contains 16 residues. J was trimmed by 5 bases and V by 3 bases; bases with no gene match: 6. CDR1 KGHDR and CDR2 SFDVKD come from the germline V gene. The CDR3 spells CATSDPGQGITGELFF. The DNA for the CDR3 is TGTGCCACCAGTGATCCCGGACAGGGGATAACCGGGGAGCTGTTTTTT.

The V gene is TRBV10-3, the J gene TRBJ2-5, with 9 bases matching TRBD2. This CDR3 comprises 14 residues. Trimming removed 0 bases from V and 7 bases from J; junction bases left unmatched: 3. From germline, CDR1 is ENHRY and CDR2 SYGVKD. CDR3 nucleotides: TGTGCCATCAGTGAGTCAGCGCGGGAGGGGACCCAGTACTTC. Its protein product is CAISESAREGTQYF.

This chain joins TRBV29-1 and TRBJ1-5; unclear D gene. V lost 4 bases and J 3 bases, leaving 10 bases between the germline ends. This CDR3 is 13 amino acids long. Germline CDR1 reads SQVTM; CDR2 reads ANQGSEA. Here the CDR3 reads CSVVAGNNQPQHF. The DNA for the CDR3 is TGCAGCGTTGTTGCAGGAAACAATCAGCCCCAGCATTTT.

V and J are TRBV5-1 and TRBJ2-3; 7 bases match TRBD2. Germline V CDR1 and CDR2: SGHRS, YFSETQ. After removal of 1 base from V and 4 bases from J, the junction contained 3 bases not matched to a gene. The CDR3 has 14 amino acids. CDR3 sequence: CASSLPGGADTQYF. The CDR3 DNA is TGCGCCAGCAGCTTGCCGGGAGGCGCAGATACGCAGTATTTT.